This T cell receptor (beta chain) is drawn from a study of blood T cell repertoires in COVID-19. Study-wide background: Sites in the United States, Italy and Spain provided acute and convalescent COVID-19 samples.

Original processing notes: Reference gene primer amplification gave estimated nucleated cell counts. Sequencing used immunoSEQ multiplex PCR; TCRdb keeps in-frame clones, though not all of them. V and J calls and clone size are given by that table; D and trimming were obtained from the DNA. This sample has around 250,000 clones, with 90% found just once. J gave up 3 bases and V 3 bases, and 7 bases lay outside the gene matches. The CDR3 has 17 residues. The germline gives CDR1 WNHNN, CDR2 SYGVQD (reference sequence). Seattle's cohort entered during active infection and was followed longitudinally. The TCR comes from a woman aged 55-75 years with COVID-19, enrolled during active disease. This chain connects TRBV10-1 to TRBJ2-3; 12 bases are shared with TRBD2. The sample was peripheral blood. The CDR3 bases are TGCGCCAGCAGTGACTTTAATCTAGCGGGGGGGACAGATACGCAGTATTTT. Translation: CASSDFNLAGGTDTQYF.